This passage covers 6 T cell receptor beta chains from one sample sequenced in a study of Tregs in tolerant kidney transplant recipients. This table comes from immunoSEQ multiplex PCR, and its TCRdb copy is limited to in-frame clones, with some not included. The sample includes about 69,000 clones, about 89% of them seen just once. The sequencing used CD4+ T cells from blood, collected before the transplant. The receptors come from a human donor who received a combined kidney and bone marrow transplant.

The chain carries TRBV5-1 and TRBJ2-5, with D maybe TRBD1 (6 bases). The CDR3 extends over 14 amino acids. The germline V and J ends were trimmed by 4 bases and 4 bases, with 14 bases remaining between them. The germline CDR1 and CDR2 sequences are SGHRS and YFSETQ. The CDR3 reads CASSPEWGRETQYF. The CDR3, as DNA: TGCGCCAGCAGCCCCGAGTGGGGGCGAGAGACCCAGTACTTC. The full variable domain, completed using reference TRBV5-1 and TRBJ2-5, is KAGVTQTPRYLIKTRGQQVTLSCSPISGHRSVSWYQQTPGQGLQFLFEYFSETQRNKGNFPGRFSGRQFSNSRSEMNVSTLELGDSALYLCASSPEWGRETQYFGPGTRLLVL.

J is TRBJ2-5 and V is TRBV4-1; TRBD2 matches at 12 bases. The CDR3 is 19 amino acids. With V trimmed by 0 bases and J by 5 bases, 13 bases remained unmatched. Germline lookup yields CDR1 MGHRA and CDR2 YSYEKL. CDR3 sequence reads: CASSQEPPLTSGRGETQYF. The DNA for the CDR3 is TGCGCCAGCAGCCAAGAACCCCCTCTGACTAGCGGGAGAGGTGAGACCCAGTACTTC.

V and J are TRBV6-5 and TRBJ2-1, with 11 bases aligning to TRBD2. J was trimmed by 10 bases and V by 6 bases; bases with no gene match: 11. CDR3 length equals 15 residues. CDR1 is MNHEY, CDR2 SVGAGI, per germline. CDR3 DNA sequence: TGTGCCAGCAGCCGCATGACTAGCGGGGTGTTGGAGCAGTTCTTC. It translates to CASSRMTSGVLEQFF.

The V gene is TRBV9, the J gene TRBJ1-4; D not resolved. V was pared by 0 bases and J by 5 bases, with 11 bases between. This CDR3 contains 15 residues. The germline V gene encodes CDR1 SGDLS and CDR2 YYNGEE. This CDR3 is CASSVDPGLNEKLFF. DNA for the CDR3: TGTGCCAGCAGCGTAGATCCAGGACTAAATGAAAAACTGTTTTTT.

The rearrangement uses TRBV5-1 and TRBJ1-2, with a possible D match to TRBD1 (5 bases). Germline CDR1 and CDR2: SGHRS and YFSETQ. Trimming pared 0 bases from V and 4 bases from J, leaving 7 bases between. CDR3 length: 13 residues. CDR3 nucleotide sequence: TGCGCCAGCAGCTTGGACGGGGGCTATGGCTACACCTTC. Translated: CASSLDGGYGYTF.

The V call is TRBV9, the J call TRBJ2-2; D remains unclear. The germline V and J ends were trimmed by 0 bases and 3 bases, with 18 bases remaining between them. This CDR3 has 18 residues. CDR1 is SGDLS and CDR2 is YYNGEE in the germline V gene. Here the CDR3 DNA reads TGTGCCAGCAGCGTAGGCATTTTGGGTCCGGGTTACACCGGGGAGCTGTTTTTT. This gives the protein CASSVGILGPGYTGELFF.